This T cell receptor (beta chain) was identified during a study of shared clonotypes between healthy human individuals. The wider study: In total, the donors were two women and a few men aged 18 to 49.

Remarks on this clone: The antigen remains unidentified.

It was CD45RO-negative cells, positively selected for CCR7, that made up naive CD8 cells, with terminally differentiated effector memory CD45RA+ cells excluded. Regarding the study as a whole: Depth was large, yet rarefaction showed that sorted-subset sequencing was incomplete. Around 5% was the fraction of naive CD4 clonotypes found shared across a handful of donors.

Per the study methods: ImmunoSEQ supplied junction-only sequences lacking quality scores, so filtering was different. Generated by immunoSEQ multiplex PCR, the TCRdb table keeps only in-frame clones and is missing some. The DNA gave D and trimming, while V, J and clone size come from that table. This repertoire shows 600,000 or so clones, roughly 98% found once; its top ten account for 0.3%. The TCR was taken from a man aged 30-40 years in good health. Specimen: naive CD8+ T cells sorted from blood.

For the CDR3, the DNA is TGTGCCAGCAGCTTGTCCCCCAATGAGCAGTTCTTC. As protein: CASSLSPNEQFF. The chain carries TRBV6-5 and TRBJ2-1; no clear D gene. Germline CDR1 and CDR2: MNHEY and SVGAGI. V lost 6 bases to trimming and J lost 6 bases, with 9 bases between them. This CDR3 has 12 residues.